These 21 T cell receptor beta chains came from one sample sequenced in a study of T cell changes during pregnancy in multiple sclerosis. Produced via immunoSEQ multiplex PCR; TCRdb's table is partial and in-frame only. Among approximately 40,000 clones listed, roughly 92% were seen once. Sample: peripheral blood. These receptors came from a female donor with multiple sclerosis, enrolled in a pregnancy study.

This sequence joins TRBV7-6 and TRBJ2-5; TRBD1 aligns across 8 bases. The J segment lost 4 bases and the V segment lost 5 bases, leaving 9 bases of the junction unmatched. The CDR3 is 15 amino acids. CDR1 and CDR2 from the germline V gene are SGHVS and FNYEAQ. The CDR3: CASSPGGQVGETQYF. CDR3 sequence (DNA): TGTGCCAGCAGCCCAGGGGGCCAGGTGGGAGAGACCCAGTACTTC.

This chain uses TRBV6-5 with TRBJ2-1; tentative D call: TRBD2 (6 bases). The V end lost 8 bases, the J end lost 8 bases, and 22 bases lay between the germline ends. Looked up from germline, CDR1 is MNHEY and CDR2 is SVGAGI. The CDR3 has 15 residues. The CDR3 is CASRRELVWGDEQFF. The CDR3 DNA reads as TGTGCCAGCCGGCGGGAATTGGTCTGGGGGGATGAGCAGTTCTTC.

Only one count was recorded for this clone. V is TRBV9 and J is TRBJ1-1, with D possibly matching TRBD1 (5 bases). Germline CDR1 and CDR2: SGDLS and YYNGEE. The germline V and J ends were trimmed by 3 bases and 4 bases, with 16 bases remaining between them. The CDR3 runs 15 residues. CDR3: CASSGDGGPGTEAFF. The CDR3 region has the DNA TGTGCCAGCAGCGGGGATGGGGGTCCGGGCACTGAAGCTTTCTTT. The complete variable domain, with remaining parts taken from reference TRBV9 and TRBJ1-1, reads DSGVTQTPKHLITATGQRVTLRCSPRSGDLSVYWYQQSLDQGLQFLIQYYNGEERAKGNILERFSAQQFPDLHSELNLSSLELGDSALYFCASSGDGGPGTEAFFGQGTRLTVV.

The CDR3, as DNA: TGTGCCAGCAGTGCGCGGACAGATATCTATGGCTACACCTTC. Amino acid sequence: CASSARTDIYGYTF. V usage is TRBV2 and J usage is TRBJ1-2; D is possibly TRBD1 (6 bases). Trimming removed 4 bases at V and 4 bases at J, with 13 bases between. CDR1 is SNHLY, CDR2 FYNNEI, per germline. The CDR3 runs 14 residues.

In its sample, this clone was seen once. The J gene is TRBJ1-4, the V gene TRBV5-1; D unclear. This CDR3 contains 15 residues. Per germline, CDR1 SGHRS and CDR2 YFSETQ. The ends were cut back, 3 bases at V and 0 bases at J, with 9 bases in the middle. CDR3 region: CASSSYTATNEKLFF. The CDR3 DNA is TGCGCCAGCAGCTCTTACACTGCAACTAATGAAAAACTGTTTTTT.

In its sample, this clone was seen once. The chain couples TRBV29-1 to TRBJ2-7; 7 bases agree with TRBD1. V gave up 7 bases and J gave up 5 bases; unmatched junction bases: 14. There are 14 residues in the CDR3. Germline assignment: CDR1 SQVTM and CDR2 ANQGSEA. The CDR3: CSATTRQGRNEQYF. In DNA, the CDR3 is TGCAGCGCCACTACCCGACAGGGTCGGAACGAGCAGTACTTC.

The chain joins TRBV18 to TRBJ2-7, with 12 bases matching TRBD2. CDR3 length equals 15 residues. Germline CDR1 is KGHSH and CDR2 is LQKENI. The trim removed 3 bases at V and 3 bases at J, leaving 3 bases unmatched. The CDR3 region is CASSPPGLAGYEQYF. In DNA form, the CDR3 reads TGTGCCAGCTCACCCCCGGGACTAGCGGGCTACGAGCAGTACTTC.

The rearrangement links TRBV30 to TRBJ1-2; 8 bases fit TRBD1. CDR1 is GTSNPN and CDR2 is SVGIG in the germline V gene (reference sequence). This CDR3 has 15 amino acids. Trimming at V came to 3 bases and at J to 4 bases, leaving 10 bases not matched to a gene. The CDR3 here is CAWSVLDRGPYGYTF. The CDR3 DNA reads as TGTGCCTGGAGCGTATTAGACAGGGGACCCTATGGCTACACCTTC.

This rearrangement joins TRBV7-9 to TRBJ1-2; no clear D. Germline CDR1 is SEHNR and CDR2 is FQNEAQ (reference sequence). The CDR3 consists of 14 residues. V gave up 1 base and J gave up 1 base, with 7 bases separating them. CDR3 sequence: CASSLGGSNYGYTF. CDR3 DNA: TGTGCCAGCAGCTTAGGCGGCAGTAACTATGGCTACACCTTC.

The rearrangement uses TRBV7-9 and TRBJ1-2; no clear D gene. The CDR3 is made up of 17 amino acids. V was cut by 6 bases and J by 3 bases, with 23 bases left in between. Germline loops: CDR1 SEHNR, CDR2 FQNEAQ (reference sequence). CDR3 in amino acids: CASSEESVRSVDYGYTF. The CDR3 DNA sequence: TGTGCCAGCAGTGAAGAATCAGTTCGGAGCGTCGACTATGGCTACACCTTC. The entire variable domain, with the rest obtained from reference TRBV7-9 and TRBJ1-2, is as follows: DTGVSQNPRHKITKRGQNVTFRCDPISEHNRLYWYRQTLGQGPEFLTYFQNEAQLEKSRLLSDRFSAERPKGSFSTLEIQRTEQGDSAMYLCASSEESVRSVDYGYTFGSGTRLTVV.

This chain connects TRBV5-6 to TRBJ2-7; weak D call: TRBD2 (5 bases). The V end lost 3 bases, the J end lost 2 bases, and 9 bases lay between the germline ends. Germline assignment: CDR1 SGHDT and CDR2 YYEEEE. This CDR3 has 13 residues. The CDR3 DNA follows: TGTGCCAGCAGCTCGGGATTTACCTACGAGCAGTACTTC. It yields the protein CASSSGFTYEQYF.

This clone appeared once. The CDR3 here is CASSFKIGGTGGGGYTF. The CDR3 nucleotides are TGTGCCAGCAGTTTTAAAATAGGCGGGACAGGGGGTGGTGGCTACACCTTC. The gene calls are TRBV28 and TRBJ1-2, with 11 bases fitting TRBD1. With V trimmed by 3 bases and J by 7 bases, 13 bases remained unmatched. The germline V gene encodes CDR1 MDHEN and CDR2 SYDVKM. The CDR3 is 17 amino acids.

The chain couples TRBV5-4 to TRBJ2-7; D is possibly TRBD2 (6 bases). The V and J ends lost 0 bases and 5 bases respectively, with 12 bases between them. The germline V gene encodes CDR1 SGHNT and CDR2 YYREEE (reference sequence). The CDR3 spans 14 residues. The CDR3 sequence is CASSLDGGGDEQYF. The DNA of the CDR3 is TGTGCCAGCAGCTTGGACGGGGGAGGAGACGAGCAGTACTTC.

The chain recombines TRBV5-5 with TRBJ2-3; TRBD2 might be the D (5 bases). Germline V CDR1 and CDR2: SGHKS, YYEKEE (reference sequence). The CDR3 has 15 amino acids. V shed 2 bases and J shed 6 bases, with 16 bases lying between them. The CDR3: CASSFEGSKGDTQYF. In DNA form, the CDR3 reads TGTGCCAGCAGCTTTGAGGGCAGCAAAGGGGATACGCAGTATTTT.

In its sample, this clone was seen once. The genes are TRBV5-1 and TRBJ2-3; TRBD2 matches at 8 bases. The junction had 5 bases not matched to a gene; V was cut back by 1 base and J by 4 bases. In germline, CDR1 is SGHRS, CDR2 YFSETQ. This CDR3 is built from 15 residues. The CDR3 spells CASSLTGGPADTQYF. CDR3 coding DNA: TGCGCCAGCAGCTTGACGGGAGGGCCCGCAGATACGCAGTATTTT.

The sample holds one count of this clone. The chain has TRBV13 and TRBJ1-1; 9 nucleotides line up with TRBD1. Germline V gene data show CDR1 as PRHDT and CDR2 as FYEKMQ (reference sequence). The CDR3 runs to 15 residues. Trimming at V came to 5 bases and at J to 4 bases, leaving 8 bases not matched to a gene. Here the CDR3 reads CASSHGQGLFTEAFF. CDR3 nucleotides: TGTGCCAGCAGCCACGGACAGGGGCTCTTCACTGAAGCTTTCTTT. Drawing the rest from reference TRBV13 and TRBJ1-1, the complete variable domain is AAGVIQSPRHLIKEKRETATLKCYPIPRHDTVYWYQQGPGQDPQFLISFYEKMQSDKGSIPDRFSAQQFSDYHSELNMSSLELGDSALYFCASSHGQGLFTEAFFGQGTRLTVV.

The chain is built from TRBV28 and TRBJ2-7; perhaps TRBD1 as D (6 bases). This CDR3 contains 14 residues. Germline-derived CDR1 and CDR2 are MDHEN and SYDVKM. Trimming left V 4 bases short and J 0 bases short, with 10 bases between. CDR3 sequence: CASSWDTSSYEQYF. As DNA, the CDR3 is TGTGCCAGCAGTTGGGACACCTCCTCCTACGAGCAGTACTTC.

The gene calls are TRBV6-6 and TRBJ2-7; 7 positions match TRBD2. The V gene's germline CDR1 is MNHNY and CDR2 SVGAGI (reference sequence). V lost 0 bases, J lost 5 bases, and 7 bases stayed unmatched. The CDR3 totals 15 residues. The CDR3 region is CASSYSGGSFDEQYF. DNA of the CDR3: TGTGCCAGCAGTTACTCGGGCGGGAGTTTCGACGAGCAGTACTTC.

The chain links TRBV2 to TRBJ2-5; the D gene is possibly TRBD2 (5 bases). The CDR3 contains 15 residues. The germline V gene encodes CDR1 SNHLY and CDR2 FYNNEI. V was cut by 8 bases and J by 0 bases, with 16 bases left in between. The CDR3: CASRARGGYQETQYF. The DNA of the CDR3 is TGTGCCAGCCGAGCCCGCGGCGGGTACCAAGAGACCCAGTACTTC.

The rearrangement joins TRBV20-1 to TRBJ1-1, with unresolved D. Germline V gives CDR1 DFQATT, CDR2 SNEGSKA (reference sequence). Trimming removed 6 bases from V and 2 bases from J, with 7 bases in between. There are 11 residues in the CDR3. CDR3 sequence: CSAYRNTEAFF. In nucleotides, the CDR3 is TGCAGTGCATACCGTAACACTGAAGCTTTCTTT.

This chain uses TRBV19 with TRBJ1-2; D might be TRBD1 (5 bases). V shed 6 bases and J shed 0 bases, with 11 bases lying between them. Germline V gives CDR1 LNHDA, CDR2 SQIVND (reference sequence). There are 14 residues in the CDR3. The CDR3 DNA is TGTGCCAGTAGCGAGGGACCGACTAACTATGGCTACACCTTC. Translated, it gives CASSEGPTNYGYTF.